This is a list of T cell receptor beta chains from one sample in a study of cytomegalovirus exposure and HLA in healthy donors. TCRdb keeps only in-frame clones here, not all; method: immunoSEQ multiplex PCR. The data show over 100,000 clones, roughly 89% seen once. Sequenced material: PBMCs. The source is a woman aged 18 to 35 in good health and CMV-seronegative. Both conserved end residues are part of each CDR3. A D gene is named only where the DNA matches it firmly. A row's size may be missing; if present it is once, few, many or a size class.

V gene	clone size	D gene	J gene	CDR3 protein	CDR3 DNA
TRBV11-2	-	TRBD1	TRBJ2-2	CASSLVTGGTGELFF	TGTGCCAGCAGCTTAGTTACAGGGGGGACCGGGGAGCTGTTTTTT
TRBV10-3	-	-	TRBJ1-1	CAISVGAEAFF	TGTGCCATCAGTGTCGGGGCTGAAGCTTTCTTT
TRBV7-8	-	-	TRBJ1-2	CASSPDSLYGYTF	TGTGCCAGCAGCCCAGACAGCCTCTATGGCTACACCTTC
TRBV19	-	-	TRBJ1-5	CASSTLEQLINQPQHF	TGTGCCAGTAGTACTTTGGAACAGCTCATCAATCAGCCCCAGCATTTT
TRBV5-4	-	TRBD1	TRBJ2-3	CASSFMTGGPTDTQYF	TGTGCCAGCAGCTTCATGACAGGGGGCCCCACAGATACGCAGTATTTT
TRBV28	-	-	TRBJ1-4	CASSFRGTNEKLFF	TGTGCCAGCAGTTTCAGGGGAACTAATGAAAAACTGTTTTTT
TRBV9	-	-	TRBJ1-3	CASSVEPEGNTIYF	TGTGCCAGCAGCGTAGAACCAGAAGGAAACACCATATATTTT
TRBV19	once	TRBD1	TRBJ1-1	CASSDTGGWNTEAFF	TGTGCCAGTAGTGACACAGGGGGTTGGAACACTGAAGCTTTCTTT
TRBV25-1	few	-	TRBJ2-1	CASSEFWGGTSYNEQFF	TGTGCCAGCAGTGAATTCTGGGGCGGGACCTCCTACAATGAGCAGTTCTTC
TRBV5-1	-	-	TRBJ2-1	CASSLSLNNEQFF	TGCGCCAGCAGCTTGAGCCTTAACAATGAGCAGTTCTTC
TRBV7-9	-	TRBD2	TRBJ2-5	CASSFSGAVETQYF	TGTGCCAGCAGCTTCAGCGGGGCGGTCGAGACCCAGTACTTC
TRBV11-2	-	TRBD2	TRBJ2-1	CASSETSGTSWGYNEQFF	TGTGCCAGCAGCGAGACTAGCGGGACCTCCTGGGGGTACAATGAGCAGTTCTTC
TRBV18	-	TRBD1	TRBJ1-1	CASSPLSDRRAFF	TGTGCCAGCTCACCCCTCTCGGACAGGAGAGCTTTCTTT
TRBV6-5	-	TRBD1	TRBJ2-7	CASSYRGQGNYEQYF	TGTGCCAGCAGTTACCGCGGACAGGGAAACTACGAGCAGTACTTC
TRBV7-9	few	-	TRBJ1-1	CASSSGDFRDTEAFF	TGTGCCAGCAGCTCCGGGGATTTTCGGGACACTGAAGCTTTCTTT
TRBV10-2	once	TRBD1	TRBJ1-5	CASRDRVEEPQHF	TGCGCCAGCAGGGACAGGGTAGAGGAGCCCCAGCATTTT